The T cell receptor beta chain described here comes from a study of T cell responses to AZD1222 COVID-19 vaccine. The overall study: Second doses at about 4 or about 12 weeks were pooled. Study conclusions and caveats: Mostly white British, mostly female donors; authors suggested clonal diversity may be underestimated.

CDR3 length: 15 residues. Germline V gene lookup returns CDR1 SGHTA and CDR2 FQGNSA. The trim removed 5 bases at V and 3 bases at J, leaving 6 bases unmatched. This clone has more than one count but fewer than ten. Its antigen is as yet unknown. The data were produced by immunoSEQ multiplex PCR, yet TCRdb's version contains in-frame clones alone and is incomplete. The sample shows over 85,000 clones, roughly 80% of them seen only once. The genes are TRBV7-2 and TRBJ2-7; the match to TRBD1 covers 11 bases. The origin of this receptor is an adult in good health. The source was peripheral blood, collected on day 0 of AZD1222 vaccination. CDR3 in amino acids: CASSEGQGGIYEQYF. Written as DNA, the CDR3 is TGTGCCAGCAGCGAGGGACAGGGGGGTATCTACGAGCAGTACTTC.